This T cell receptor beta chain derives from a study of blood T cell repertoires in COVID-19. Study background: Samples taken during acute and convalescent COVID-19 were collected in the United States, Italy and Spain. PBMCs, B-cell-depleted T cells, or T cells were the source of the cDNA or gDNA that made up the material.

In the source study's methods: For nucleated cells, counts were estimated from reference gene primer amplification. Clones were read by immunoSEQ multiplex PCR, and TCRdb kept only the in-frame ones, dropping some. The V and J calls and the clone size are those of that table, but D and trimming were determined from the DNA. The sample carries approximately 75,000 clones, around nine tenths recorded once. The CDR3 consists of 13 residues. The germline V gene has CDR1 LNHDA and CDR2 SQIVND (reference sequence). The V gene lost 6 bases and the J gene lost 3 bases, with 11 bases spanning the gap. The TCR originated in a man between 60 and 70 years old with acute or convalescent COVID-19. The sample was peripheral blood. The chain recombines TRBV19 with TRBJ2-5; D is unclear. The CDR3 here is CASRLNREETQYF. DNA of the CDR3: TGTGCCAGTAGGTTAAATCGGGAAGAGACCCAGTACTTC.